The 14 T cell receptor beta chains below all came from one sample that was sequenced in a study of identical twins. A single record per CDR3 protein comes from TCRdb applying MiXCR to the 5' RACE reads. The table has approximately 470,000 distinct CDR3 sequences, 14% seen once. These data also formed part of another study, on yellow fever vaccine responses in identical twins.

What was sequenced was CD4+ T cells sorted from blood. The receptors were sampled from a woman younger than 30 in good health.

The chain combines TRBV6-2 or TRBV6-3 with TRBJ2-1, with 11 bases that match TRBD2. CDR3 length: 22 amino acids. The V gene's germline CDR1 is MNHEY and CDR2 SVGEGT. V lost 8 bases and J lost 9; bases outside the gene matches: 33. The CDR3 spells CASGNRRALAGDSGRENGEQFF. Here the CDR3 DNA reads TGTGCCAGCGGAAACCGAAGGGCACTAGCGGGAGACTCGGGGCGGGAAAATGGTGAGCAGTTCTTC.

This rearrangement joins TRBV7-8 to TRBJ2-1; D may be TRBD2 (6 bases). Germline V gives CDR1 SGHVS, CDR2 FQNEAQ. CDR3 length: 15 amino acids. V gave up 0 bases and J gave up 6 bases, with 12 bases separating them. The CDR3 is CASSLAGVGSNEQFF. CDR3 bases: TGTGCCAGCAGCTTAGCGGGGGTCGGGAGCAATGAGCAGTTCTTC.

J is TRBJ2-7 and V is TRBV3-1; D perhaps matches TRBD1 (5 bases). The CDR3 is 15 amino acids. Germline CDR1 LGHDT, CDR2 YNNKEL (reference sequence). The V end was cut by 0 bases, the J end by 9 bases, with 18 bases between. CDR3 sequence: CASSQDQGSLSWQYF. The CDR3, as DNA: TGTGCCAGCAGCCAAGATCAGGGTTCCCTTAGCTGGCAGTACTTC.

This clonotype was counted between two and nine times. The V and J genes are TRBV14 and TRBJ2-7; 9 bases match TRBD1. This CDR3 has 13 residues. CDR1 is SGHDN and CDR2 is FVKESK in the germline V gene. V dropped 5 bases and J dropped 6; count of bases not matched to a gene: 5. The CDR3 protein is CASSSTTGGEQYF. CDR3 coding DNA: TGTGCCAGCAGCTCGACGACAGGGGGCGAGCAGTACTTC.

This clonotype was detected a few times. V and J are TRBV5-1 and TRBJ2-3, with TRBD2 identical over 9 bases. Trimming at V came to 4 bases and at J to 2 bases, leaving 5 bases not matched to a gene. The CDR3 contains 15 residues. Germline-derived CDR1 and CDR2 are SGHRS and YFSETQ. Here the CDR3 DNA reads TGCGCCAGCAGCCCAGCGGGGGGCCCCACAGATACGCAGTATTTT. It translates to CASSPAGGPTDTQYF.

V usage is TRBV29-1 and J usage is TRBJ2-2; D is ambiguous. Per the germline V gene, CDR1 is SQVTM and CDR2 is ANQGSEA. The ends were cut back, 3 bases at V and 3 bases at J, with 5 bases in the middle. The CDR3 runs to 12 residues. DNA of the CDR3: TGCAGCGTTGAGAAAGACACCGGGGAGCTGTTTTTT. It translates to CSVEKDTGELFF.

This sequence joins TRBV9 and TRBJ2-3; D is undetermined. CDR1 and CDR2 (germline): SGDLS, YYNGEE. The CDR3 is 14 amino acids. Trimming removed 7 bases at V and 2 bases at J, with 14 bases between. The CDR3: CASAPAISTDTQYF. As DNA, the CDR3 is TGTGCCAGCGCCCCAGCCATCTCCACAGATACGCAGTATTTT.

The gene calls are TRBV7-6 and TRBJ2-3; D call uncertain. The CDR3 spans 15 residues. Germline CDR1 and CDR2: SGHVS and FNYEAQ. Between the trimmed V and J ends, which lost 5 bases and 5 bases, there was a span of 17 bases. The CDR3 sequence is CASSLGSSGQDTQYF. The DNA for the CDR3 is TGTGCCAGCAGCCTAGGGTCGTCTGGCCAAGATACGCAGTATTTT.

CDR3 coding DNA: TGTGCCAGCAGACCCCAAAACTCTGGAAACACCATATATTTT. It specifies CASRPQNSGNTIYF. V gene TRBV28 combines with J gene TRBJ1-3; the D is unclear. Germline lookup yields CDR1 MDHEN and CDR2 SYDVKM. The CDR3 covers 14 residues. Trimming shortened V by 6 bases and J by 0 bases, and 9 bases separated the two germline ends.

This clonotype was detected a few times. This sequence joins TRBV20-1 and TRBJ2-1; 9 bases map to TRBD2. The CDR3 contains 14 residues. V lost 3 bases and J lost 6; bases outside the gene matches: 6. In germline, CDR1 is DFQATT, CDR2 SNEGSKA (reference sequence). For the CDR3, the DNA is TGCAGTGCTAGCCCGCGGGGGGGCCTCAATGAGCAGTTCTTC. Amino acid sequence: CSASPRGGLNEQFF.

The chain employs TRBV27 and TRBJ2-7; a weak D match, TRBD2 (6 bases). This CDR3 has 16 amino acids. With 1 base removed from V and 3 bases from J, the gap between germline ends came to 16 bases. The germline gives CDR1 MNHEY, CDR2 SMNVEV (reference sequence). The CDR3, as DNA: TGTGCCAGCAGTTTATACCTGGGCGGGACTCGCTACGAGCAGTACTTC. This codes for CASSLYLGGTRYEQYF.

The CDR3 here is CSVEKGLAGEQFF. The DNA for the CDR3 is TGCAGCGTTGAAAAGGGACTAGCGGGAGAGCAGTTCTTC. The V and J genes are TRBV29-1 and TRBJ2-1, with 13 bases matching TRBD2. CDR3 length: 13 amino acids. The junction had 2 bases not matched to a gene; V was cut back by 2 bases and J by 10 bases. CDR1 is SQVTM, CDR2 ANQGSEA, per germline.

The J gene is TRBJ1-3, the V gene TRBV20-1, with D unclear. Germline loops: CDR1 DFQATT, CDR2 SNEGSKA (reference sequence). V was shortened by 0 bases and J by 4 bases, with 13 bases between the two germline ends. The CDR3 is 15 residues long. CDR3: CSARDETSPGNTIYF. The CDR3 region has the DNA TGCAGTGCTAGAGATGAGACGTCCCCCGGAAACACCATATATTTT.

A few counts support this clonotype. Germline and junction disagree at one end, which may indicate a read error. This sequence joins TRBV5-5 and TRBJ2-3; 10 bases align to TRBD2. CDR3 length: 13 residues. Germline values: CDR1 SGHKS, CDR2 YYEKEE (reference sequence). The CDR3 is CASSLVTGLAATF. CDR3 nucleotides: TGTGCCAGCAGCTTGGTAACCGGACTAGCGGCTACTTTT.